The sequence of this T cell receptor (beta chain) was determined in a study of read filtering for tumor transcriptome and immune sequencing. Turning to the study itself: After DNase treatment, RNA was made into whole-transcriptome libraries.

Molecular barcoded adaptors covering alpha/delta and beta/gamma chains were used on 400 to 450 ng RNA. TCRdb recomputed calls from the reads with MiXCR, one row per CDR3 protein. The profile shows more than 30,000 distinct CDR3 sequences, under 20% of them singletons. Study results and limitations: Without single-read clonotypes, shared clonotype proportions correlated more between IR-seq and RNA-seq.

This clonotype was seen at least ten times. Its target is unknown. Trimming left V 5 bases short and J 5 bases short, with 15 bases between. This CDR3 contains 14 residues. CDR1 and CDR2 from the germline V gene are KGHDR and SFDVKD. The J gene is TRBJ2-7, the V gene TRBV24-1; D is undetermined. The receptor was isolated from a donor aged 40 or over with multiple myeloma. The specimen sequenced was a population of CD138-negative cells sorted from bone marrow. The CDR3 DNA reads TGTGCCACCAGTGCCCCGGGCCAAAAGAACGAGCAGTACTTC. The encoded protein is CATSAPGQKNEQYF.